The 15 T cell receptor beta chains in this list originate from one sample, sequenced in a study of cytomegalovirus exposure and HLA in healthy donors. PCR was performed using 60 Vbeta and 13 Jbeta primers. Sequencing was performed with immunoSEQ multiplex PCR; in TCRdb, only in-frame clones are kept and a portion is missing. The table has about 110,000 clones, about two thirds seen once. The sequenced material came from PBMCs. The receptors were sampled from a boy aged 5-17 years in good health and CMV-seronegative.

The rearrangement joins TRBV9 to TRBJ1-2; unclear D gene. CDR3 length: 14 amino acids. Germline-derived CDR1 and CDR2 are SGDLS and YYNGEE. V gave up 0 bases and J gave up 7 bases, with 13 bases separating them. CDR3 bases: TGTGCCAGCAGCGTAGGGGCAGGCCATCGTGGCTACACCTTC. This encodes CASSVGAGHRGYTF.

As to this clone: In this CDR3 the conserved last residue, phenylalanine or tryptophan, is missing, so a read error is likely. Because the CDR3's place on the DNA is in doubt, the DNA is left out and the CDR3 is given as listed by TCRdb. V and J are TRBV11-2 and TRBJ2-7; the table's D call TRBD2 went unverified against the DNA. Germline-derived CDR1 and CDR2 are SGHAT and FQNNGV. The CDR3 is made up of 11 amino acids, end residues included. The chain's CDR3 is CASSSLGEART.

The rearrangement uses TRBV9 and TRBJ1-1; D unclear. The CDR3 consists of 13 residues. Germline V gene data show CDR1 as SGDLS and CDR2 as YYNGEE. V shed 3 bases and J shed 5 bases, with 11 bases lying between them. The CDR3 nucleotides read TGTGCCAGCAGCGAGGGAGGGAGGACTGAAGCTTTCTTT. Amino acid sequence: CASSEGGRTEAFF.

This sequence joins TRBV2 and TRBJ1-1; D unclear. This CDR3 comprises 13 residues. Germline assignment: CDR1 SNHLY and CDR2 FYNNEI. V was shortened by 7 bases and J by 5 bases, with 14 bases between the two germline ends. The CDR3 DNA follows: TGTGCCAGCACCGCCGCGGGTGGAACTGAAGCTTTCTTT. Translated, it gives CASTAAGGTEAFF.

Remarks on this clone: One junction end does not reproduce the germline sequence, and a read error may be involved. The chain couples TRBV5-1 to TRBJ1-6, with TRBD1 as a possible D gene (5 bases). The V gene's germline CDR1 is SGHRS and CDR2 YFSETQ. The CDR3 consists of 18 residues. CDR3 region: CASSFEPPDKQSSSPPHF. Here the CDR3 DNA reads TGCGCCAGCAGCTTCGAACCCCCGGACAAACAGTCGAGTTCACCCCCCCACTTT.

Only one count was recorded for this clone. The chain combines TRBV6-5 with TRBJ1-1; D may be TRBD1 (5 bases). This CDR3 has 14 residues. V dropped 7 bases and J dropped 3 bases, with 15 bases sitting between them. CDR1 is MNHEY and CDR2 is SVGAGI in the germline V gene. CDR3 in amino acids: CASTPPGGYTEAFF. CDR3 DNA sequence: TGTGCCAGCACTCCGCCGGGGGGGTACACTGAAGCTTTCTTT.

In this sample, this clone turned up a few times. The CDR3 carries no conserved terminal phenylalanine or tryptophan, so it likely arises from a read error. The chain is built from TRBV6-1 and TRBJ1-3; possible D gene TRBD1, 5 bases. CDR1 MNHNS and CDR2 SASEGT come from the germline V gene. The CDR3 is 15 residues long. V was cut by 5 bases and J by 0 bases, with 11 bases left in between. CDR3 DNA sequence: TGTGCCAGCAGTTCTCGGACAAACTCTGGAAACACCATATATGTT. This sequence encodes CASSSRTNSGNTIYV.

This chain joins TRBV30 and TRBJ1-3; 7 bases map to TRBD1. The CDR3 contains 13 residues. Looked up from germline, CDR1 is GTSNPN and CDR2 is SVGIG (reference sequence). The V and J ends lost 1 base and 3 bases, in that order; junction bases with no gene match: 0. The CDR3 is CAWSGDSGNTIYF. The CDR3 DNA reads TGTGCCTGGAGTGGGGACAGTGGAAACACCATATATTTT.

A remark on this clone: This sample also contains other DNA sequences that code for the same CDR3. The chain employs TRBV5-1 and TRBJ2-7; 7 bases align to TRBD1. This CDR3 is built from 14 residues. Per germline, CDR1 SGHRS and CDR2 YFSETQ. The junction had 3 bases not matched to a gene; V was cut back by 0 bases and J by 3 bases. CDR3 sequence: CASSLAAGGYEQYF. The CDR3 region has the DNA TGCGCCAGCAGCTTGGCGGCAGGGGGCTACGAGCAGTACTTC.

V gene TRBV7-9 combines with J gene TRBJ2-1, with 7 nucleotides matching TRBD2. The germline CDR1 and CDR2 sequences are SEHNR and FQNEAQ (reference sequence). CDR3 length: 16 residues. Trimming removed 5 bases from V and 2 bases from J; junction bases left unmatched: 9. In DNA, the CDR3 is TGTGCCAGCAGCCCCAAGGGCGGGAGCGCCTACAATGAGCAGTTCTTC. Protein: CASSPKGGSAYNEQFF.

This chain joins TRBV2 and TRBJ2-7, with D perhaps TRBD1 (6 bases). The CDR3 runs to 13 residues. Germline CDR1 reads SNHLY; CDR2 reads FYNNEI. Trimming left V 8 bases short and J 0 bases short, with 11 bases between. The CDR3 DNA sequence: TGTGCCAGCCGGGACACGGGCTCCTACGAGCAGTACTTC. As protein: CASRDTGSYEQYF.

This clone came up a few times. CDR3 sequence (DNA): TGTGCCAGCAGAGCCCCGGGACAGGGGCGGGAAAAACTGTTTTTT. Encoded protein: CASRAPGQGREKLFF. V is TRBV7-4 and J is TRBJ1-4; 10 bases are a match to TRBD1. CDR3 length: 15 amino acids. V shed 6 bases and J 8 bases; nucleotides not matched to a gene: 9. Per the germline V gene, CDR1 is SGHVT and CDR2 is SQSDAQ.

J is TRBJ1-5 and V is TRBV28, with 10 nucleotides matching TRBD1. The trim removed 6 bases at V and 4 bases at J, leaving 12 bases unmatched. This CDR3 region has 17 residues. CDR1 and CDR2 (germline): MDHEN, SYDVKM. CDR3 residues: CASRLTGTGVGNQPQHF. The DNA for the CDR3 is TGTGCCAGCAGATTGACCGGGACAGGGGTAGGGAATCAGCCCCAGCATTTT.

The sample holds a few counts of this clone. This rearrangement joins TRBV28 to TRBJ2-7; 9 nucleotides align to TRBD1. After removal of 2 bases from V and 5 bases from J, the junction contained 4 bases not matched to a gene. The length of the CDR3 is 14 residues. Germline loops: CDR1 MDHEN, CDR2 SYDVKM. CDR3 residues: CASSLSGQGHEQYF. CDR3 nucleotides: TGTGCCAGCAGTTTAAGTGGACAGGGGCACGAGCAGTACTTC.

This clone was recorded a few times. The V gene is TRBV10-3, the J gene TRBJ2-7, with 12 bases fitting TRBD2. Looked up from germline, CDR1 is ENHRY and CDR2 is SYGVKD. CDR3 length: 16 residues. The ends lost 2 bases at V and 0 bases at J; junction bases unmatched: 2. The CDR3 nucleotides are TGTGCCATCAGTGAGCCGACTAGCGGGAGCTCCTACGAGCAGTACTTC. Its translation: CAISEPTSGSSYEQYF.